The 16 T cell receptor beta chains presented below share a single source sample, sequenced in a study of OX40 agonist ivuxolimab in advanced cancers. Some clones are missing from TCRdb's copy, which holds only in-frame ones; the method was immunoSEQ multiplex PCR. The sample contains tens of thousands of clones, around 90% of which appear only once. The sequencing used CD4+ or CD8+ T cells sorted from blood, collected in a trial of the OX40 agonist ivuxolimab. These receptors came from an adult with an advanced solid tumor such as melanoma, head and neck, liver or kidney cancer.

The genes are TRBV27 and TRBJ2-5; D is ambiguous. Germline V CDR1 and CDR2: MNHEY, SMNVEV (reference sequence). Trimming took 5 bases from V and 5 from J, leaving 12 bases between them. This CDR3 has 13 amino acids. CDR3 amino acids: CASSRRVLETQYF. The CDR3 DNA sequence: TGTGCCAGCAGTAGAAGGGTGTTGGAGACCCAGTACTTC.

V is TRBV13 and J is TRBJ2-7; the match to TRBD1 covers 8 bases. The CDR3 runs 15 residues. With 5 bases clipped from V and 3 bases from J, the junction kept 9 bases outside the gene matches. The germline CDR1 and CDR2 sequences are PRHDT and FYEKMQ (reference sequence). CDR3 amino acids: CASSPGQGVYYEQYF. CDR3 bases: TGTGCCAGCAGCCCAGGACAGGGAGTCTACTACGAGCAGTACTTC.

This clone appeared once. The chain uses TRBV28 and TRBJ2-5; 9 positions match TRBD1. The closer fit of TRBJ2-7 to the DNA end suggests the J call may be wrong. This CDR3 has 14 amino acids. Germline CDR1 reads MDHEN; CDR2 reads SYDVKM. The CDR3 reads CASSLTGGNDEQYF. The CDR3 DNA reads TGTGCCAGCAGTCTCACAGGGGGCAACGACGAGCAGTACTTC.

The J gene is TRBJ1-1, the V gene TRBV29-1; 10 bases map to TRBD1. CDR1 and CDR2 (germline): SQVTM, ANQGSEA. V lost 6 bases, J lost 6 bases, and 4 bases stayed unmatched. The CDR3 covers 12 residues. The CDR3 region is CSVDRGPPEAFF. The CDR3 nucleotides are TGCAGCGTAGACAGGGGGCCTCCTGAAGCTTTCTTT. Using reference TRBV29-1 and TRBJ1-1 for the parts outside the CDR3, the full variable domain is SAVISQKPSRDICQRGTSLTIQCQVDSQVTMMFWYRQQPGQSLTLIATANQGSEATYESGFVIDKFPISRPNLTFSTLTVSNMSPEDSSIYLCSVDRGPPEAFFGQGTRLTVV.

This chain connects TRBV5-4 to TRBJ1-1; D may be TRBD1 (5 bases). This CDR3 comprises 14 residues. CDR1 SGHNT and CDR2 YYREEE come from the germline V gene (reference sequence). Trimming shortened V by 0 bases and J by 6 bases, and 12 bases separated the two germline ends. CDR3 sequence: CASSLVGALPEAFF. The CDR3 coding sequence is TGTGCCAGCAGCTTGGTTGGGGCGTTGCCTGAAGCTTTCTTT.

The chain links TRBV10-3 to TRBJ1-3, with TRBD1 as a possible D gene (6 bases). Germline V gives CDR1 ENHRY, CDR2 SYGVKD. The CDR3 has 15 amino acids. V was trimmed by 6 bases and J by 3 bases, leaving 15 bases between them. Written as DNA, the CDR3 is TGTGCCATCAGAAACAGGGAGTCGCGTGGAAACACCATATATTTT. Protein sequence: CAIRNRESRGNTIYF.

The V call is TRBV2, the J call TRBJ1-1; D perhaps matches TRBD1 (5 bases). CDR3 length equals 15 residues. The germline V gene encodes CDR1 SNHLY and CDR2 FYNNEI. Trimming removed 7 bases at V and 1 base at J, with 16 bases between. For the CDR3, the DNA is TGTGCCAGCATTTTCTTTGGGACGGCGAACACTGAAGCTTTCTTT. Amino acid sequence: CASIFFGTANTEAFF.

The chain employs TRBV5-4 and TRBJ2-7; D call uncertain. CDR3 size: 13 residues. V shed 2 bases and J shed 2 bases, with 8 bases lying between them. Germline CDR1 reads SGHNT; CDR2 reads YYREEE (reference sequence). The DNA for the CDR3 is TGTGCCAGCAGCTTTGGGGATCCCTACGAGCAGTACTTC. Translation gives CASSFGDPYEQYF. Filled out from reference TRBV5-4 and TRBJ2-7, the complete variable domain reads ETGVTQSPTHLIKTRGQQVTLRCSSQSGHNTVSWYQQALGQGPQFIFQYYREEENGRGNFPPRFSGLQFPNYSSELNVNALELDDSALYLCASSFGDPYEQYFGPGTRLTVT.

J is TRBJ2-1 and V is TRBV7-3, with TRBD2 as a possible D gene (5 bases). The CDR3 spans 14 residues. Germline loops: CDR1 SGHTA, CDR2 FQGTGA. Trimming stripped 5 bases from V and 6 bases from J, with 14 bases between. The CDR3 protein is CASSAEGGGNEQFF. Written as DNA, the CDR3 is TGTGCCAGCAGCGCCGAGGGTGGTGGCAATGAGCAGTTCTTC.

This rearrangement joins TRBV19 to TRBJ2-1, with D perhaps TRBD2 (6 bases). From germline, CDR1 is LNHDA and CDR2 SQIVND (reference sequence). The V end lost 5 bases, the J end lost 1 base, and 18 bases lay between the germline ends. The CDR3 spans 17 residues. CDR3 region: CASSSGPSGWSYNEQFF. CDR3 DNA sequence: TGTGCCAGTAGTTCAGGGCCAAGCGGGTGGTCCTACAATGAGCAGTTCTTC.

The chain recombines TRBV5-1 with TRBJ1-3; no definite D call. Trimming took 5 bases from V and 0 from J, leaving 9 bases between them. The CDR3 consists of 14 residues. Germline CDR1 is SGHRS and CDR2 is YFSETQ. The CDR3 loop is CASSRESSGNTIYF. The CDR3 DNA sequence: TGCGCCAGCAGTCGGGAGAGCTCTGGAAACACCATATATTTT.

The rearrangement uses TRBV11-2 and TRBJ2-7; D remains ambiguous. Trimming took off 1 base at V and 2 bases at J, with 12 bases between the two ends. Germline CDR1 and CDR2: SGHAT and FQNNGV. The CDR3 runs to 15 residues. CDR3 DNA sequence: TGTGCCAGCAGCTTAGGGTCTGATTACACCTACGAGCAGTACTTC. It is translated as CASSLGSDYTYEQYF. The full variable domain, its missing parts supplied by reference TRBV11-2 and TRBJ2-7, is EAGVAQSPRYKIIEKRQSVAFWCNPISGHATLYWYQQILGQGPKLLIQFQNNGVVDDSQLPKDRFSAERLKGVDSTLKIQPAKLEDSAVYLCASSLGSDYTYEQYFGPGTRLTVT.

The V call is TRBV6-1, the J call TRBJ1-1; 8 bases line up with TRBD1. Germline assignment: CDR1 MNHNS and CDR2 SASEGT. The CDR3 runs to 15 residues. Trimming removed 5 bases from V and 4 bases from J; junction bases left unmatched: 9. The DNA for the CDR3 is TGTGCCAGCAGTCCCCCCGGACAGGGTGCCACTGAAGCTTTCTTT. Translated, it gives CASSPPGQGATEAFF.

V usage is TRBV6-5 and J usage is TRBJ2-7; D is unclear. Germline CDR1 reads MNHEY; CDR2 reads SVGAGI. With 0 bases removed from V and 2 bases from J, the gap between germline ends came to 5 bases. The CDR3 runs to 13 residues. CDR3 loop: CASSYSFTYEQYF. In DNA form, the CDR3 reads TGTGCCAGCAGTTACTCATTTACCTACGAGCAGTACTTC.

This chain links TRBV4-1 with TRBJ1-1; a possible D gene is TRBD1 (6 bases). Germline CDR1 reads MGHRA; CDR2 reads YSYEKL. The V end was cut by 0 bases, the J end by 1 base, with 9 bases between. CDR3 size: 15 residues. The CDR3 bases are TGCGCCAGCAGCCAAGACGGCAGGGGGAACACTGAAGCTTTCTTT. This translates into CASSQDGRGNTEAFF.

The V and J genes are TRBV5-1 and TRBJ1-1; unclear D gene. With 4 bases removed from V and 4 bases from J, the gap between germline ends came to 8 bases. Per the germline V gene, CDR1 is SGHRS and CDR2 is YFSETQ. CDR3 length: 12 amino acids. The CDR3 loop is CASSHGSTEAFF. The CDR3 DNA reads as TGCGCCAGCAGCCACGGCAGCACTGAAGCTTTCTTT.